Only a few counts were recorded for the clone carrying this TCR beta chain. The sample originates from a study of blood T cells in healthy people across ages. Per the germline V gene, CDR1 is SEHNR and CDR2 is FQNEAQ (reference sequence). The CDR3 is 13 amino acids. The V gene lost 3 bases and the J gene lost 6 bases, with 12 bases spanning the gap. Sample-barcoded 5' priming and a J-beta primer mix drove a second PCR of 7 to 11 cycles. TCRdb analysed the 5' RACE reads with MiXCR anew, one entry per CDR3 protein. The data contain roughly 1,000,000 distinct CDR3 sequences, approximately 26% of them singletons. The same data also went into a second study, on T cells of mothers and their children.

V and J are TRBV7-9 and TRBJ2-7, with D maybe TRBD2 (6 bases). The sequencing input was blood. The sequence was collected from a girl aged 2 to 9 in good health. The CDR3 loop reads CASSFGRIGEQYF. In nucleotides, the CDR3 is TGTGCCAGCAGCTTCGGGAGAATTGGCGAGCAGTACTTC.